These 8 T cell receptor beta chains were sequenced from one sample in a study of CD8 T cells in ankylosing spondylitis. General observations from the study: Seemingly distinctive of ankylosing spondylitis blood was a TCR beta motif formed by eight highly homologous variants.

TCRdb re-called the 5' RACE reads through MiXCR, storing one row per CDR3 protein. The sample has 700,000 to 850,000 distinct CDR3 sequences; approximately 12% are singletons. Their specific antigens are unknown. Sequences were obtained from blood, either unsorted or a sorted T cell fraction (not recorded which). The receptors were sampled from a male donor with ankylosing spondylitis.

The chain couples TRBV2 to TRBJ2-5; D is unresolved. V dropped 4 bases and J dropped 0 bases, with 9 bases sitting between them. Per germline, CDR1 SNHLY and CDR2 FYNNEI. The CDR3 covers 14 residues. The CDR3, as DNA: TGTGCCAGCAGTGTTGGGCACGACCAAGAGACCCAGTACTTC. Its translation is CASSVGHDQETQYF.

This clonotype was counted only a few times. The chain combines TRBV24-1 with TRBJ2-7, with TRBD2 as a possible D gene (6 bases). Deletions cut 3 bases from V and 0 bases from J, with 11 bases between. CDR3 length: 15 residues. Germline-derived CDR1 and CDR2 are KGHDR and SFDVKD. CDR3: CATSDPGDNSYEQYF. CDR3 bases: TGTGCCACCAGTGATCCGGGGGATAACTCCTACGAGCAGTACTTC.

This clonotype was seen only a few times. The J gene is TRBJ2-2, the V gene TRBV7-9; TRBD2 might be the D (6 bases). V was trimmed by 7 bases and J by 2 bases, leaving 14 bases between them. CDR1 SEHNR and CDR2 FQNEAQ come from the germline V gene (reference sequence). The CDR3 sequence is 15 residues long. Here the CDR3 reads CASIPDGGNTGELFF. The DNA for the CDR3 is TGTGCCAGCATCCCAGACGGGGGAAACACCGGGGAGCTGTTTTTT.

The V call is TRBV7-6, the J call TRBJ2-3; 8 bases are a match to TRBD1. CDR1 is SGHVS and CDR2 is FNYEAQ in the germline V gene. This CDR3 is built from 18 residues. Trimming removed 6 bases from V and 2 bases from J; junction bases left unmatched: 16. CDR3 DNA: TGTGCCAGCAGTCCAATCCGAGGGACAGGTCGACACACAGATACGCAGTATTTT. Translated, it gives CASSPIRGTGRHTDTQYF.

This clonotype has ten or more counts. V usage is TRBV6-2 or TRBV6-3 and J usage is TRBJ2-7; 8 nucleotides align to TRBD1. V lost 10 bases to trimming and J lost 3 bases; unmatched junction nucleotides: 8. This CDR3 region has 13 residues. Germline CDR1 is MNHEY and CDR2 is SVGEGT. The CDR3 region is CATSEDRGYEQYF. In nucleotides, the CDR3 is TGTGCCACGAGCGAAGACAGGGGCTACGAGCAGTACTTC.

This clonotype appeared a few times. J is TRBJ1-2 and V is TRBV6-1; 7 bases align to TRBD1. CDR3 length equals 14 residues. From germline, CDR1 is MNHNS and CDR2 SASEGT. With 6 bases clipped from V and 4 bases from J, the junction kept 8 bases outside the gene matches. This CDR3 reads CASSLTGRGYGYTF. In DNA, the CDR3 is TGTGCCAGCAGCCTGACAGGGCGCGGCTATGGCTACACCTTC.

This clonotype was recorded a few times. The V call is TRBV9, the J call TRBJ1-4, with 8 bases fitting TRBD1. Germline V lookup: CDR1 SGDLS, CDR2 YYNGEE. The CDR3 covers 16 residues. V shed 3 bases and J 7 bases; nucleotides not matched to a gene: 11. The CDR3 DNA is TGTGCCAGCAGCGCGAGGACAGGGCGGGTTACTGAAAAACTGTTTTTT. This gives the protein CASSARTGRVTEKLFF.

This clonotype has a handful of counts. V usage is TRBV18 and J usage is TRBJ1-2, with D possibly TRBD1 on 5 matching bases. The CDR3 has 13 residues. Trimming cost V 0 bases and J 8 bases, with 10 bases left between them. Germline V lookup: CDR1 KGHSH, CDR2 LQKENI. In DNA form, the CDR3 reads TGTGCCAGCTCACCACCGGGCAGGGAAGGCTACACCTTC. It specifies CASSPPGREGYTF.